These 3 T cell receptor beta chains originate from one sample sequenced in a study of post-analysis software for immune sequencing data. Their cognate antigens are unknown. Incorporated into the TCR beta cDNA libraries were unique molecular identifiers, which served to reduce PCR and sequencing biases. TCRdb recomputed calls from the PCR reads with MiXCR, one row per CDR3 protein. The sample shows 250,000 to 300,000 distinct CDR3 sequences, 35% to 40% of them seen only once. Study conclusions and caveats: Compared with controls, patients had more of roughly five TRBV segments, including TRBV5-6, TRBV5-1 and TRBV20-1.

The sequenced sample consisted of blood. The receptors originated from a girl aged 5 to 17 with multiple sclerosis.

The chain is built from TRBV6-5 and TRBJ1-2; perhaps TRBD1 as D (5 bases). The ends were cut back, 8 bases at V and 2 bases at J, with 12 bases in the middle. The CDR3 runs 13 residues. Germline loops: CDR1 MNHEY, CDR2 SVGAGI. Here the CDR3 DNA reads TGTGCCAGCTTCCGGGGCGCGAACTATGGCTACACCTTC. Its translation: CASFRGANYGYTF.

CDR3 DNA: TGCGCCAGCAGCTTGGGGGAGCCGGGCACCGGGGAGCTGTTTTTT. Its protein is CASSLGEPGTGELFF. J is TRBJ2-2 and V is TRBV5-1; D perhaps matches TRBD2 (5 bases). Trimming pared 0 bases from V and 4 bases from J, leaving 10 bases between. This CDR3 has 15 residues. CDR1 and CDR2 from the germline V gene are SGHRS and YFSETQ.

In this sample, this clonotype turned up many times. The chain uses TRBV27 and TRBJ1-5; TRBD1 agrees at 11 bases. Germline-derived CDR1 and CDR2 are MNHEY and SMNVEV (reference sequence). The V gene end was trimmed by 3 bases and the J gene end by 3 bases; junction bases not matched to a gene: 4. The CDR3 is 16 amino acids. The CDR3 DNA reads as TGTGCCAGCAGTTTCGGGACAGGGGGTGTCAATCAGCCCCAGCATTTT. Protein: CASSFGTGGVNQPQHF.